The 25 T cell receptor beta chains in this list originate from one sample, sequenced in a study of regulatory T cells in long-lasting Graves disease. Both iRepertoire HTBI primers and Arm-PCR of CDR3 regions were used to build the TCR beta libraries. TCRdb reprocessed the multiplex PCR reads with MiXCR, giving one entry per CDR3 protein. The table has 300,000 to 400,000 distinct CDR3 sequences, 15% to 20% seen once. Described time point: newly diagnosed GD, antithyroid drugs for less than 3 months. There was RNA extracted from PBMCs, and the TCR library was made from it. These sequences were also reported in another study, on T cells in Graves' hyperthyroidism and ophthalmopathy.

Material: peripheral blood mononuclear cells (PBMCs), obtained at new diagnosis, from a patient treated with antithyroid drugs. Receptors originate from a man aged 35 to 55 with Graves disease.

This clonotype was found many times. This chain links TRBV10-1 with TRBJ2-5; TRBD1 matches at 8 bases. Germline V gene data show CDR1 as WNHNN and CDR2 as SYGVQD (reference sequence). CDR3 length: 18 amino acids. Losses at the gene ends were 0 bases for V and 2 bases for J; bases not matched to a gene: 11. The CDR3: CASSESGPFRGRQETQYF. The DNA of the CDR3 is TGCGCCAGCAGTGAGTCAGGTCCCTTCAGGGGGCGGCAAGAGACCCAGTACTTC.

The V and J genes are TRBV7-9 and TRBJ1-2, with 8 bases lining up with TRBD1. This CDR3 spans 12 amino acids. The germline gives CDR1 SEHNR, CDR2 FQNEAQ (reference sequence). V trimming: 8 bases; J trimming: 3 bases; junction bases outside the gene matches: 2. The CDR3 nucleotides read TGTGCCAGCTGGGGACAGGACTATGGCTACACCTTC. Encoded protein: CASWGQDYGYTF.

This clonotype was recorded a few times. V gene TRBV5-1 combines with J gene TRBJ2-3; the match to TRBD1 covers 8 bases. The junction had 8 bases not matched to a gene; V was cut back by 4 bases and J by 1 base. The germline CDR1 and CDR2 sequences are SGHRS and YFSETQ. This CDR3 has 16 residues. The CDR3 nucleotides read TGCGCCAGCAGCCCCGGACAGGGTGGCCGCACAGATACGCAGTATTTT. Its protein product is CASSPGQGGRTDTQYF.

This clonotype showed up many times. CDR3 sequence reads: CASSRSDSSAEAFF. The CDR3, as DNA: TGTGCCAGCAGCCGGTCAGACAGCTCGGCTGAAGCTTTCTTT. The rearrangement uses TRBV3-1 and TRBJ1-1, with a tentative D call TRBD1 (5 bases). The V and J ends lost 4 bases and 6 bases respectively, with 15 bases between them. The V gene's germline CDR1 is LGHDT and CDR2 YNNKEL (reference sequence). The CDR3 is 14 amino acids. Using reference TRBV3-1 and TRBJ1-1 for the parts outside the CDR3, the full variable domain is DTAVSQTPKYLVTQMGNDKSIKCEQNLGHDTMYWYKQDSKKFLKIMFSYNNKELIINETVPNRFSPKSPDKAHLNLHINSLELGDSAVYFCASSRSDSSAEAFFGQGTRLTVV.

This clonotype was counted ten times or more. V is TRBV7-2 and J is TRBJ1-3, with D uncertain. The CDR3 runs 16 residues. V shed 0 bases and J shed 0 bases, with 9 bases lying between them. Germline CDR1 is SGHTA and CDR2 is FQGNSA. DNA for the CDR3: TGTGCCAGCAGCTTAGCGTCCAGTCCCTCTGGAAACACCATATATTTT. This encodes CASSLASSPSGNTIYF.

This clonotype came up many times. This chain links TRBV3-1 with TRBJ2-5; no clear D. With 4 bases removed from V and 5 bases from J, the gap between germline ends came to 8 bases. CDR3 length equals 12 residues. The germline V gene has CDR1 LGHDT and CDR2 YNNKEL (reference sequence). This CDR3 is CASSRHTETQYF. The CDR3 DNA reads TGTGCCAGCAGCCGACATACGGAGACCCAGTACTTC.

The chain is built from TRBV14 and TRBJ2-3, with a weak D call TRBD2 (7 bases). Germline V gene data show CDR1 as SGHDN and CDR2 as FVKESK. The CDR3 sequence is 15 residues long. The V gene lost 4 bases and the J gene lost 7 bases, with 18 bases spanning the gap. In nucleotides, the CDR3 is TGTGCCAGCAGCCCCGCGGGGGCCGGCTGGTATACGCAGTATTTT. Translating gives CASSPAGAGWYTQYF. The full variable domain, in which reference TRBV14 and TRBJ2-3 provide the parts outside the CDR3, is EAGVTQFPSHSVIEKGQTVTLRCDPISGHDNLYWYRRVMGKEIKFLLHFVKESKQDESGMPNNRFLAERTGGTYSTLKVQPAELEDSGVYFCASSPAGAGWYTQYFGPGTRLTVL.

This clonotype was observed many times. The chain links TRBV30 to TRBJ2-3, with D unresolved. From germline, CDR1 is GTSNPN and CDR2 SVGIG (reference sequence). Trimming left V 1 base short and J 3 bases short, with 14 bases between. This CDR3 comprises 15 residues. CDR3 region: CAWSATSGWTDTQYF. CDR3 coding DNA: TGTGCCTGGAGTGCCACTTCCGGTTGGACAGATACGCAGTATTTT.

This clonotype was seen at least ten times. In nucleotides, the CDR3 is TGTGCCAGCAGCCAAGATCAGTGGCGGGGGGCCTACGAGCAGTACTTC. Its protein is CASSQDQWRGAYEQYF. J is TRBJ2-7 and V is TRBV4-2, with 8 bases lining up with TRBD2. Losses at the gene ends were 0 bases for V and 2 bases for J; bases not matched to a gene: 6. This CDR3 is built from 16 residues. CDR1 LGHNA and CDR2 YNFKEQ come from the germline V gene.

There are many counts of this clonotype. The genes are TRBV2 and TRBJ1-1, with a weak D call TRBD1 (6 bases). Trimming stripped 3 bases from V and 1 base from J, with 12 bases between. Germline V gene data show CDR1 as SNHLY and CDR2 as FYNNEI. This CDR3 region has 15 residues. In DNA, the CDR3 is TGTGCCAGCAGTGATAGGGGGGTGGGGAACACTGAAGCTTTCTTT. Translating gives CASSDRGVGNTEAFF.

The genes are TRBV7-9 and TRBJ1-4; TRBD1 matches at 7 bases. V gave up 1 base and J gave up 3 bases; unmatched junction bases: 8. Germline V gene data show CDR1 as SEHNR and CDR2 as FQNEAQ (reference sequence). This CDR3 has 17 residues. The DNA of the CDR3 is TGTGCCAGCAGCTTAGGTTTAGGGGGCGCGCCTAATGAAAAACTGTTTTTT. Its protein product is CASSLGLGGAPNEKLFF.

The rearrangement uses TRBV4-2 and TRBJ1-5, with D unresolved. Trimming took 1 base from V and 6 from J, leaving 13 bases between them. Germline loops: CDR1 LGHNA, CDR2 YNFKEQ. This CDR3 region has 15 residues. The CDR3 protein is CASSQGEVMGQPQHF. The DNA of the CDR3 is TGTGCCAGCAGCCAAGGGGAAGTGATGGGTCAGCCCCAGCATTTT.

Note on this clonotype: Likely a read error: the CDR3 ends without its conserved phenylalanine or tryptophan. This chain joins TRBV30 and TRBJ1-1, with TRBD1 matching over 7 bases. V trimming: 4 bases; J trimming: 0 bases; junction bases outside the gene matches: 11. The CDR3 has 16 amino acids. The V gene's germline CDR1 is GTSNPN and CDR2 SVGIG (reference sequence). CDR3: CAWKERTGWVNTEAFL. Here the CDR3 DNA reads TGTGCCTGGAAGGAAAGGACAGGATGGGTGAACACTGAAGCTTTCTTG.

This clonotype was seen many times. The chain is built from TRBV18 and TRBJ2-3, with 12 bases that match TRBD1. CDR3 size: 14 residues. Per the germline V gene, CDR1 is KGHSH and CDR2 is LQKENI. V lost 6 bases to trimming and J lost 8 bases; unmatched junction nucleotides: 6. This CDR3 is CASSLGTGGRTQYF. In nucleotides, the CDR3 is TGTGCCAGCTCCCTTGGGACAGGGGGCCGTACGCAGTATTTT.

This clonotype appeared a single time. The chain has TRBV7-2 and TRBJ2-3; TRBD2 aligns across 11 bases. The CDR3 has 17 residues. Germline V CDR1 and CDR2: SGHTA, FQGNSA. V was clipped by 5 bases and J by 3 bases; unmatched bases: 10. The CDR3 spells CASSPWGTSGVTDTQYF. In nucleotides, the CDR3 is TGTGCCAGCAGCCCCTGGGGGACTAGCGGTGTAACAGATACGCAGTATTTT.

In its sample, this clonotype was seen many times. The V call is TRBV27, the J call TRBJ1-2, with D uncertain. Germline CDR1 and CDR2: MNHEY and SMNVEV (reference sequence). The CDR3 is 14 amino acids. V was trimmed by 2 bases and J by 3 bases, leaving 10 bases between them. This chain's CDR3 is CASSLGREYYGYTF. The CDR3 DNA reads as TGTGCCAGCAGTTTAGGTCGAGAATACTATGGCTACACCTTC.

In this sample, this clonotype turned up many times. The chain has TRBV3-1 and TRBJ1-3, with unresolved D. Looked up from germline, CDR1 is LGHDT and CDR2 is YNNKEL (reference sequence). V dropped 1 base and J dropped 8 bases, with 6 bases sitting between them. This CDR3 comprises 12 residues. CDR3: CASSQGAYTIYF. CDR3 in DNA: TGTGCCAGCAGCCAAGGGGCCTACACCATATATTTT.

At least ten counts were recorded for this clonotype. The rearrangement links TRBV2 to TRBJ1-1, with 7 bases aligning to TRBD1. The CDR3 loop spans 13 amino acids. From germline, CDR1 is SNHLY and CDR2 FYNNEI. Trimming at V came to 6 bases and at J to 12 bases, leaving 13 bases not matched to a gene. The CDR3 DNA follows: TGTGCCAGCAGGACCCGGACAGGATTAAAAACTTTCTTT. Its translation is CASRTRTGLKTFF.

Ten or more counts support this clonotype. The chain's CDR3 is CASSFTNSLTEAFF. The CDR3 DNA is TGTGCCAGCAGCTTTACTAATAGTCTAACTGAAGCTTTCTTT. V usage is TRBV7-9 and J usage is TRBJ1-1; D is unresolved. Germline V lookup: CDR1 SEHNR, CDR2 FQNEAQ (reference sequence). Trimming removed 3 bases at V and 5 bases at J, with 13 bases between. There are 14 residues in the CDR3.

The sample holds many counts of this clonotype. The chain employs TRBV2 and TRBJ1-4; perhaps TRBD1 as D (6 bases). Germline CDR1 reads SNHLY; CDR2 reads FYNNEI. With 5 bases removed from V and 7 bases from J, the gap between germline ends came to 17 bases. CDR3 length: 15 amino acids. CDR3 nucleotide sequence: TGTGCCAGCAGTAAACCGGGACAACCTCCTGAAAAACTGTTTTTT. Translated, it gives CASSKPGQPPEKLFF.

This clonotype was seen more than once but under ten times. The rearrangement uses TRBV6-2 or TRBV6-3 and TRBJ2-4, with D hard to call. Trimming pared 4 bases from V and 0 bases from J, leaving 10 bases between. There are 15 residues in the CDR3. Per germline, CDR1 MNHEY and CDR2 SVGEGT. CDR3 loop: CASSFRALAKNIQYF. CDR3 DNA: TGTGCCAGCAGTTTTAGGGCCCTAGCCAAAAACATTCAGTACTTC.

Points on this clonotype: A read error is possible here, since a much larger clone lies one base away. The rearrangement joins TRBV7-9 to TRBJ2-5; possibly TRBD1 for D (5 bases). This CDR3 region has 14 residues. Germline assignment: CDR1 SEHNR and CDR2 FQNEAQ (reference sequence). The CDR3 is CASSETQGKETQHF. For the CDR3, the DNA is TGTGCCAGCAGCGAAACTCAGGGTAAAGAGACCCAGCACTTC.

At least ten counts were recorded for this clonotype. The chain employs TRBV4-2 and TRBJ2-1; D call uncertain. The CDR3 spans 12 residues. V lost 4 bases to trimming and J lost 10 bases, with 11 bases between them. Germline V lookup: CDR1 LGHNA, CDR2 YNFKEQ. The chain's CDR3 is CASSPQRAEQFF. The CDR3 DNA follows: TGTGCCAGCAGCCCTCAAAGGGCAGAGCAGTTCTTC.

Here the CDR3 DNA reads TGTGCCAGTAGCGGGGACAGGGAAATCTCCTACGAGCAGTACTTC. Translating gives CASSGDREISYEQYF. This rearrangement joins TRBV19 to TRBJ2-7; 9 bases are a match to TRBD1. This CDR3 is built from 15 residues. Trimming cost V 6 bases and J 0 bases; bases outside gene matches: 6. Germline V gene lookup returns CDR1 LNHDA and CDR2 SQIVND (reference sequence).

Concerning this clonotype: A much larger clone differs from this one at a single base, so this may be a read error. The rearrangement uses TRBV15 and TRBJ2-3, with D unresolved. Germline values: CDR1 LNHNV, CDR2 YYDKDF (reference sequence). This CDR3 spans 13 amino acids. Trimming cost V 0 bases and J 7 bases, with 8 bases left between them. Written as DNA, the CDR3 is TGTGCCACCAGCAGAGATATGGGTAATACGCAGTATTTT. Its protein is CATSRDMGNTQYF. Combining the CDR3 with reference TRBV15 and TRBJ2-3 gives the whole variable domain DAMVIQNPRYQVTQFGKPVTLSCSQTLNHNVMYWYQQKSSQAPKLLFHYYDKDFNNEADTPDNFQSRRPNTSFCFLDIRSPGLGDTAMYLCATSRDMGNTQYFGPGTRLTVL.